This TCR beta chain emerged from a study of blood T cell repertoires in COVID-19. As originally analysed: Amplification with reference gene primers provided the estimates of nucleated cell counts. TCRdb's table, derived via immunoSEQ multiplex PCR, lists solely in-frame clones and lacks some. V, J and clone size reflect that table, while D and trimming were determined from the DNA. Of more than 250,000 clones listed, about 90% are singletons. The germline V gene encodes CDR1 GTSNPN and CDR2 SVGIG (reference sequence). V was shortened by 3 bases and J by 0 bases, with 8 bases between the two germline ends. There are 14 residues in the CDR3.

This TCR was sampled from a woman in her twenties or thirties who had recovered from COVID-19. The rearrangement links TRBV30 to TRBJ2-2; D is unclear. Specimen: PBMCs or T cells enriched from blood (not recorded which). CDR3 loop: CAWRRSTNTGELFF. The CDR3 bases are TGTGCCTGGAGGCGAAGTACGAACACCGGGGAGCTGTTTTTT.